This TCR beta chain is drawn from a study of T cells in Graves' hyperthyroidism and ophthalmopathy. Study-wide results and limits: Stable hyperthyroidism was separated from ophthalmopathy by a model based on 13 V-J features.

This clonotype was seen at least ten times. Its antigen is not known. TCR beta CDR3 region amplification was performed from RNA transcripts. HTBI primers drove first-round RT-PCR of the TCR CDR3. Each CDR3 protein gets one entry after TCRdb re-called the multiplex PCR reads with MiXCR. The data hold 350,000 to 450,000 distinct CDR3 sequences, with around 13% observed a single time. The germline V gene encodes CDR1 MNHEY and CDR2 SMNVEV (reference sequence). V lost 5 bases, J lost 3 bases, and 10 bases stayed unmatched. This CDR3 has 16 residues. The TCR was taken from a woman aged 55-70 years with Graves' hyperthyroidism. This rearrangement joins TRBV27 to TRBJ2-1; 7 positions match TRBD2. Sequences were obtained from blood. The chain's CDR3 is CASSPQRGNFYNEQFF. The CDR3 nucleotides read TGTGCCAGCAGTCCTCAGCGGGGCAACTTCTACAATGAGCAGTTCTTC.